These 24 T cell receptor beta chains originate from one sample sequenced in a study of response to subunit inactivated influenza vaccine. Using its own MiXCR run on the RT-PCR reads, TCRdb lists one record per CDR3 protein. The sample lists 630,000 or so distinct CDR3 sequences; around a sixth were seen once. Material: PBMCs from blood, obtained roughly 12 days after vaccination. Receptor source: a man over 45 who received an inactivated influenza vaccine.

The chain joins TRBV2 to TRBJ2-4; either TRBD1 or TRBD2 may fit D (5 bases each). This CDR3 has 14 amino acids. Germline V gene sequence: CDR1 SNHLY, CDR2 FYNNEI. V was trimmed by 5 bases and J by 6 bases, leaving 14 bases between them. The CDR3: CASSTRGEGNIQYF. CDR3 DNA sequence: TGTGCCAGCAGTACAAGGGGCGAGGGAAACATTCAGTACTTC.

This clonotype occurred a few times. CDR3 DNA sequence: TGCGCCAGCAGCTTGGACAGGCCCGGCGAGCAGTACTTC. Protein product: CASSLDRPGEQYF. This rearrangement joins TRBV5-1 to TRBJ2-7, with D perhaps matching TRBD1 (5 bases). There are 13 residues in the CDR3. Germline CDR1 reads SGHRS; CDR2 reads YFSETQ. Trimming removed 0 bases from V and 6 bases from J, with 10 bases in between. Full variable domain (remainder filled in from reference TRBV5-1 and TRBJ2-7): KAGVTQTPRYLIKTRGQQVTLSCSPISGHRSVSWYQQTPGQGLQFLFEYFSETQRNKGNFPGRFSGRQFSNSRSEMNVSTLELGDSALYLCASSLDRPGEQYFGPGTRLTVT.

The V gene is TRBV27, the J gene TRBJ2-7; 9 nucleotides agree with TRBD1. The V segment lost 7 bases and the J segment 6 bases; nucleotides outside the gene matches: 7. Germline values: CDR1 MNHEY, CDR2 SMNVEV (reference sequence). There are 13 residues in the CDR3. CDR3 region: CASMGQGVGEQYF. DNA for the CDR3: TGTGCCAGCATGGGACAGGGAGTCGGCGAGCAGTACTTC.

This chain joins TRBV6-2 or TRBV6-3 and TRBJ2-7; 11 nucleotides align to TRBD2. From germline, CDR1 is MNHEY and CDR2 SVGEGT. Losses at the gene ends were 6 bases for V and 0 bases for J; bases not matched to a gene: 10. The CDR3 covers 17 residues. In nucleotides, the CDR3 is TGTGCCAGCAGCACCGGGACTAGCGGCTGGAGCTCCTACGAGCAGTACTTC. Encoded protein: CASSTGTSGWSSYEQYF.

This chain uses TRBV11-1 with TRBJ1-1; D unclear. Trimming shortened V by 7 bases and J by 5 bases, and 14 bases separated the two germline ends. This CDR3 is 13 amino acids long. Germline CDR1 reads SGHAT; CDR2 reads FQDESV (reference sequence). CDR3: CASKRPTGTEAFF. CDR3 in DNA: TGTGCCAGCAAGAGACCTACGGGAACTGAAGCTTTCTTT.

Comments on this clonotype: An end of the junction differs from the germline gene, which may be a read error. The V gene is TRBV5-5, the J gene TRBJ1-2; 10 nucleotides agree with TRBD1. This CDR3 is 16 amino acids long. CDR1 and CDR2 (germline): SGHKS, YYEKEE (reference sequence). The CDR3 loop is CASRAGTGAANFGYTF. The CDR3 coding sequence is TGTGCCAGCAGGGCCGGGACAGGGGCGGCTAACTTTGGCTACACCTTC.

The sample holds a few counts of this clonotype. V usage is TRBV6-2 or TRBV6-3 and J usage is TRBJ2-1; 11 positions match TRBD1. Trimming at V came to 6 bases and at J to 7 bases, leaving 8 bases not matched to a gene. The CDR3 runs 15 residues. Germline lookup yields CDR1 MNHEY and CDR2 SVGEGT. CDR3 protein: CASSPGTGGGNEQFF. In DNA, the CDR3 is TGTGCCAGCAGCCCCGGGACAGGGGGTGGTAATGAGCAGTTCTTC.

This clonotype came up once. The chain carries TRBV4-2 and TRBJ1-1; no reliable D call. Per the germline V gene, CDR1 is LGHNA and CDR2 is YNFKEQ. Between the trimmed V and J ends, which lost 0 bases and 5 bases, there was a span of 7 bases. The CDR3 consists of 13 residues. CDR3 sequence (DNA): TGTGCCAGCAGCCAAGATCTGGGAACTGAAGCTTTCTTT. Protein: CASSQDLGTEAFF.

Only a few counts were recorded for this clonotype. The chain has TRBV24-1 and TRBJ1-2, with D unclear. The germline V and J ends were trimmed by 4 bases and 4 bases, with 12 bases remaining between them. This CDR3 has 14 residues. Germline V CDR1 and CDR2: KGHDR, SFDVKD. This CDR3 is CATSDPGISYGYTF. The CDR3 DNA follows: TGTGCCACCAGTGACCCCGGGATCTCCTATGGCTACACCTTC.

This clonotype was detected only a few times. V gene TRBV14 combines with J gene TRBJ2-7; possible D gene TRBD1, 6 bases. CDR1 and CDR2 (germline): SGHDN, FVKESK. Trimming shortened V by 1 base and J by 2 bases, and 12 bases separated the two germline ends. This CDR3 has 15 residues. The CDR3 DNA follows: TGTGCCAGCAGCCAAGGAGGGACACTTCCCTACGAGCAGTACTTC. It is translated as CASSQGGTLPYEQYF.

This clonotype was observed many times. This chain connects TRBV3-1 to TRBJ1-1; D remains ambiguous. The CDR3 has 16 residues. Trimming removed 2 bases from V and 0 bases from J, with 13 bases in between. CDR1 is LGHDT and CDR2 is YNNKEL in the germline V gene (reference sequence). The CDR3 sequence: CASSQSGLHLNTEAFF. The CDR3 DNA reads TGTGCCAGCAGCCAATCGGGTCTACACCTGAACACTGAAGCTTTCTTT. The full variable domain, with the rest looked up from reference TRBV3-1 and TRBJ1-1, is DTAVSQTPKYLVTQMGNDKSIKCEQNLGHDTMYWYKQDSKKFLKIMFSYNNKELIINETVPNRFSPKSPDKAHLNLHINSLELGDSAVYFCASSQSGLHLNTEAFFGQGTRLTVV.

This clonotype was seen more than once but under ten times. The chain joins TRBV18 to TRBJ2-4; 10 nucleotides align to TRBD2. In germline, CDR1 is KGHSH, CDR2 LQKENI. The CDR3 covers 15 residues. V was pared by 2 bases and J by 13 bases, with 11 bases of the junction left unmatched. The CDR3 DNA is TGTGCCAGCTCACCAGAAGGCACTAGCGGGATTTCCCAGTACTTC. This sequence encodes CASSPEGTSGISQYF.

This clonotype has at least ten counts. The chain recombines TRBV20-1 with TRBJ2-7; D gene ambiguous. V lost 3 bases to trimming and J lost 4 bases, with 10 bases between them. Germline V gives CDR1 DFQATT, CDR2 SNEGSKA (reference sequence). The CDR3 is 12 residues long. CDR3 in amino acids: CSARSSEYEQYF. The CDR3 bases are TGCAGTGCTAGGTCGAGTGAATACGAGCAGTACTTC.

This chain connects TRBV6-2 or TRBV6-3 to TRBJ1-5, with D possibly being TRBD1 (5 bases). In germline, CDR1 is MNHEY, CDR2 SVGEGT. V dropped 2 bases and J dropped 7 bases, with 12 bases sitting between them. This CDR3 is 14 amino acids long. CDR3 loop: CASSYSRVGQPQHF. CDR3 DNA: TGTGCCAGCAGTTACAGCAGGGTAGGACAGCCCCAGCATTTT.

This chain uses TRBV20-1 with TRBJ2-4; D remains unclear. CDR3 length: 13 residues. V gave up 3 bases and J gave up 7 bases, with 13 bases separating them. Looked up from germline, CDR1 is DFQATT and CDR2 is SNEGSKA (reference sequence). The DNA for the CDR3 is TGCAGTGCTAGCTGGCCCGGGCCCAACATTCAGTACTTC. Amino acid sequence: CSASWPGPNIQYF.

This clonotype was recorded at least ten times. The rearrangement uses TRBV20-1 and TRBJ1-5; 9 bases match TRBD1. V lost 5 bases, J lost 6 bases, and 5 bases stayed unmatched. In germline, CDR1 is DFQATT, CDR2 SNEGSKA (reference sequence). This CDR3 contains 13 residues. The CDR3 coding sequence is TGCAGTGCTCAACAGGGGGCTGGTCAGCCCCAGCATTTT. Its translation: CSAQQGAGQPQHF.

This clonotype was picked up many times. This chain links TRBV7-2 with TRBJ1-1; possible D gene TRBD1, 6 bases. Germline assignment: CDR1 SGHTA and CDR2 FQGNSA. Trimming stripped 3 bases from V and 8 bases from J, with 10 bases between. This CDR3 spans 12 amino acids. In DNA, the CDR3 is TGTGCCAGCAGCTTGGGGGGGGCAGAAGCTTTCTTT. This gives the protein CASSLGGAEAFF.

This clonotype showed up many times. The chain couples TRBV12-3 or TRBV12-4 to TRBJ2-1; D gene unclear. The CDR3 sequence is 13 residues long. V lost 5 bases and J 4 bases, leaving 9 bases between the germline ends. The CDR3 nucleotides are TGTGCCAGCAGTCCCAATCCGTACAATGAGCAGTTCTTC. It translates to CASSPNPYNEQFF.

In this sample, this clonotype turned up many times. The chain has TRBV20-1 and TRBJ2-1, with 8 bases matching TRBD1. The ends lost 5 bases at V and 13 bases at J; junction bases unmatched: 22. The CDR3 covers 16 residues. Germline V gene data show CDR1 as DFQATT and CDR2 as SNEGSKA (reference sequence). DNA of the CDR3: TGCAGTGCTCCCTCAAAAGGACAGGGAATGGGTCATGGTCAGTTCTTC. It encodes CSAPSKGQGMGHGQFF.

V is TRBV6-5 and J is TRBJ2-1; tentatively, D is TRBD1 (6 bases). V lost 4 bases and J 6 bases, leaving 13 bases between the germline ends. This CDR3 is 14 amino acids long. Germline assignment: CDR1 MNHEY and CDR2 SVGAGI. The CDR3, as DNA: TGTGCCAGCAGTTCCCTTTTGACAGGCAATGAGCAGTTCTTC. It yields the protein CASSSLLTGNEQFF.

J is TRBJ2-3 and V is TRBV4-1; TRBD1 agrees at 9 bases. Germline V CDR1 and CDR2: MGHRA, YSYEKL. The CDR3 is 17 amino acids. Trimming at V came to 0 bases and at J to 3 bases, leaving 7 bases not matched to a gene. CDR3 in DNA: TGCGCCAGCAGCCAAGATCCAGGACAGGGGATTACAGATACGCAGTATTTT. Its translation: CASSQDPGQGITDTQYF.

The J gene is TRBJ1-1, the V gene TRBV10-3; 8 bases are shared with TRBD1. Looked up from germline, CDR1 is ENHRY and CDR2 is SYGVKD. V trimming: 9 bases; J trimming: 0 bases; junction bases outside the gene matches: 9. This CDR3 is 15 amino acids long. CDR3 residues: CAILRDRTMNTEAFF. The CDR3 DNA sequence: TGTGCCATTCTAAGGGACAGGACCATGAACACTGAAGCTTTCTTT.

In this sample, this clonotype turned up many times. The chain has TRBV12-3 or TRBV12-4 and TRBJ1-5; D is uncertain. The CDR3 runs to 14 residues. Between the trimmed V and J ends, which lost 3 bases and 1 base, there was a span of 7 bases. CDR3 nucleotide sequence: TGTGCCAGCAGTTTCTTGGACAGCAATCAGCCCCAGCATTTT. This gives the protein CASSFLDSNQPQHF.

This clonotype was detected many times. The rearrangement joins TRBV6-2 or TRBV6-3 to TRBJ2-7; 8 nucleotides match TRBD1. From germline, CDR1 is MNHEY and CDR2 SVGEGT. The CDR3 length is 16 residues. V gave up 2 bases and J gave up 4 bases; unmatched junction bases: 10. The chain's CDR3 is CASSYDRGLNLYEQYF. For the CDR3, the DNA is TGTGCCAGCAGTTACGACAGGGGTCTGAATTTGTACGAGCAGTACTTC.